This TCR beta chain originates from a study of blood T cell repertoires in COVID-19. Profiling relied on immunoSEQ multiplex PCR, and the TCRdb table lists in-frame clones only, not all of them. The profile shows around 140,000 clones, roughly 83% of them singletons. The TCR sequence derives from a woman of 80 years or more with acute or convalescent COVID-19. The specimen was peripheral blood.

The CDR3 nucleotides are TGTGCCAGCAGCCTACAGGAAGAGAGGACTGAAGCTTTCTTT. Encoded protein: CASSLQEERTEAFF. This rearrangement joins TRBV6-5 to TRBJ1-1; a weak D match, TRBD1 (5 bases). V lost 6 bases and J 5 bases, leaving 16 bases between the germline ends. CDR1 MNHEY and CDR2 SVGAGI come from the germline V gene. The CDR3 sequence is 14 residues long.